The clone carrying this T cell receptor beta chain was seen many times. In TCRdb, the 5' RACE reads were re-called with MiXCR into one record per CDR3 protein. The data contain under 70,000 distinct CDR3 sequences, 5% to 6.5% of them singletons. Between the trimmed V and J ends, which lost 3 bases and 2 bases, there was a span of 13 bases. The CDR3 length is 15 residues. CDR1 and CDR2 from the germline V gene are SGHVS and FQNEAQ. These data are taken from a study of early T cells in non-severe SARS-CoV-2 infection. Specimen: whole blood, collected at baseline. This sequence originates from an adult who was a healthcare worker with PCR-confirmed SARS-CoV-2 infection or an uninfected control (not recorded which). The V gene is TRBV7-8, the J gene TRBJ1-2, with D possibly TRBD1 on 6 matching bases. CDR3 residues: CASSFGGSTNYGYTF. DNA for the CDR3: TGTGCCAGCAGCTTCGGGGGCAGCACCAACTATGGCTACACCTTC.